This T cell receptor (beta chain) was documented in a study of T cell repertoires and Cas9 in healthy adults. Study-wide background: Multi-effector potency, cytotoxicity and lineage were assessed in SpCas9-reactive CD4 and CD8 T cells. Whole-study results and caveats: In vitro, SpCas9-reactive Tregs were reported to curb effector T cell proliferation and function.

CDR3 length: 17 residues. Looked up from germline, CDR1 is MDHEN and CDR2 is SYDVKM. To note about this clone: Its antigen is unidentified.

Method: immunoSEQ multiplex PCR; TCRdb's copy keeps in-frame clones and lacks some. This table holds about 22,000 clones, about 89% found once. The TCR was taken from a human donor in good health. Sequencing used CD4+ effector T cells (CD127+, CD25-, CD137-, CD154-) from PBMCs; culture status not recorded. This chain joins TRBV28 and TRBJ2-5; TRBD2 matches at 9 bases. The end of the DNA fits TRBJ2-7 better, so the J call may be wrong. The CDR3 DNA reads as TGTGCCAGCAGTTTATATAATCCGGGACTAGCTTGGTACGAGCAGTACTTC. Translated: CASSLYNPGLAWYEQYF.